This record covers a single T cell receptor (beta chain). Its antigen is undetermined. These data come from a study of vaccination effects on CD4 cells after COVID-19. Between days 9 and 11 of culture, CD4+ T cells were separated out. Using immunoSEQ multiplex PCR, the repertoire was profiled, and TCRdb retains in-frame clones only, with some absent. The table shows more than 45,000 clones, with over 65% occurring only once. The germline CDR1 and CDR2 sequences are MNHNS and SASEGT. The CDR3 has 14 residues. V lost 3 bases, J lost 1 base, and 7 bases lay in between. Sequenced material: CD4+ T cells from PBMCs cultured without peptide, taken before COVID-19 vaccination. The chain is built from TRBV6-1 and TRBJ1-3; a weak D match, TRBD1 (5 bases). The origin of this receptor is a human donor who received a COVID-19 vaccine. The CDR3 spells CASSDGGSGNTIYF. The CDR3 DNA sequence: TGTGCCAGCAGTGATGGGGGTTCTGGAAACACCATATATTTT.